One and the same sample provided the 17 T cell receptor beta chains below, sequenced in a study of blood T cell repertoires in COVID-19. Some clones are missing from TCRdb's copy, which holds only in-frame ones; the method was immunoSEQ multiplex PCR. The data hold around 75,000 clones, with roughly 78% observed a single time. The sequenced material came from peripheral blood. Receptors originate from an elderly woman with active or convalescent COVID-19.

The CDR3 coding sequence is TGTGCCAGCAGCTTAAAGCAGGGGGCGCGAGAGCAGTACTTC. Amino acids: CASSLKQGAREQYF. The chain joins TRBV7-2 to TRBJ2-7, with 8 bases fitting TRBD1. CDR1 and CDR2 (germline): SGHTA, FQGNSA. There are 14 residues in the CDR3. The junction had 7 bases not matched to a gene; V was cut back by 2 bases and J by 7 bases.

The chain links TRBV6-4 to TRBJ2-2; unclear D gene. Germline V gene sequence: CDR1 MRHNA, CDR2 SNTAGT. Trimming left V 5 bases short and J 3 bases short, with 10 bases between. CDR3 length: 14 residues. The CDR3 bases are TGTGCCAGCAGTTCCACGTGGCACACCGGGGAGCTGTTTTTT. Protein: CASSSTWHTGELFF.

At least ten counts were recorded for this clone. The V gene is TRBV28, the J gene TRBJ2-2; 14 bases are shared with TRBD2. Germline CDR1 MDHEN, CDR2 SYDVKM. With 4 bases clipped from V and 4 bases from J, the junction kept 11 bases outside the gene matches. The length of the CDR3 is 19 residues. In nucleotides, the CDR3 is TGTGCCAGCAGTTCAACCGGGACTAGCGGGAGTCGGGTCACCGGGGAGCTGTTTTTT. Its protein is CASSSTGTSGSRVTGELFF. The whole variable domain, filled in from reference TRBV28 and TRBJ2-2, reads DVKVTQSSRYLVKRTGEKVFLECVQDMDHENMFWYRQDPGLGLRLIYFSYDVKMKEKGDIPEGYSVSREKKERFSLILESASTNQTSMYLCASSSTGTSGSRVTGELFFGEGSRLTVL.

This CDR3 reads CASRTGLNTEAFF. DNA of the CDR3: TGTGCCAGCAGGACAGGGTTAAACACTGAAGCTTTCTTT. The V gene is TRBV5-4, the J gene TRBJ1-1; 7 nucleotides match TRBD1. There are 13 residues in the CDR3. Trimming took 5 bases from V and 2 from J; bases not matched to a gene: 3. Germline CDR1 SGHNT, CDR2 YYREEE (reference sequence).

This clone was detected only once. As DNA, the CDR3 is TGTGCCAGCAGCCCCCGACAGAGCAACACTGAAGCTTTCTTT. It encodes CASSPRQSNTEAFF. The gene calls are TRBV4-2 and TRBJ1-1; a possible D gene is TRBD1 (5 bases). In germline, CDR1 is LGHNA, CDR2 YNFKEQ. With 4 bases removed from V and 2 bases from J, the gap between germline ends came to 11 bases. The CDR3 covers 14 residues.

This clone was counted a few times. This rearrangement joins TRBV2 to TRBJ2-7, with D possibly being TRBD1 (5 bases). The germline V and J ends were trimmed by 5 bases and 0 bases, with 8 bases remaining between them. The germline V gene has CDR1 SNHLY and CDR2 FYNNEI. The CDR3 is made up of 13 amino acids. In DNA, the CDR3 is TGTGCCAGCAGTCCAGGGCTCTCCTACGAGCAGTACTTC. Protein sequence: CASSPGLSYEQYF.

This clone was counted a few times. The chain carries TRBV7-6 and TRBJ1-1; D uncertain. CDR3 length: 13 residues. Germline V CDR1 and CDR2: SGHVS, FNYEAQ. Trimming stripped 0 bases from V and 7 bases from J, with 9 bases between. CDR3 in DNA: TGTGCCAGCAGCTTAGCGGAGGCTAATGAAGCTTTCTTT. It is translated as CASSLAEANEAFF.

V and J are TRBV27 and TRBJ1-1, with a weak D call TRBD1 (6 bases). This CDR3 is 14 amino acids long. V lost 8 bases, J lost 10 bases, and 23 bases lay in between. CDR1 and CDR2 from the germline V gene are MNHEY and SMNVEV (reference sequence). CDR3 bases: TGTGCCAGCGGATTGAGTGACAGGTTTGTAAGAGCTTTCTTT. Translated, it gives CASGLSDRFVRAFF.

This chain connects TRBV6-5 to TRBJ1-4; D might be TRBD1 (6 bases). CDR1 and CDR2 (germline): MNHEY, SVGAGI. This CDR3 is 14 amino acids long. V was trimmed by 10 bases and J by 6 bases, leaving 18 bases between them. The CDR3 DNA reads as TGTGCCATAAGCCGCGGGGGCAGCTATGAAAAACTGTTTTTT. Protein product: CAISRGGSYEKLFF.

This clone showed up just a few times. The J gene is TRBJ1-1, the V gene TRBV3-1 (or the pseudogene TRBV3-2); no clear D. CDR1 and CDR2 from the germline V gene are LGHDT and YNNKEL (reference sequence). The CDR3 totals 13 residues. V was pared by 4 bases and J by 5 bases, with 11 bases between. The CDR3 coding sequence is TGTGCCAGCAGCCCCCGAGGGAATACTGAAGCTTTCTTT. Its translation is CASSPRGNTEAFF.

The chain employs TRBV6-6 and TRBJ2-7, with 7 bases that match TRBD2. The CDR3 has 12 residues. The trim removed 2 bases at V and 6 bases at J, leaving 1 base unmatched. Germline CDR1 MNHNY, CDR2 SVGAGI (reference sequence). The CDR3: CASSYGEGEQYF. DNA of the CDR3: TGTGCCAGCAGTTACGGGGAGGGCGAGCAGTACTTC.

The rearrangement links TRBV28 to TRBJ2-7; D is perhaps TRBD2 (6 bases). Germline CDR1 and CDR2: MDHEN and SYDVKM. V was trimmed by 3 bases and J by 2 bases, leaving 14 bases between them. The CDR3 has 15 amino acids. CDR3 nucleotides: TGTGCCAGCAGTTTTTTGTACGCGGGGACCTACGAGCAGTACTTC. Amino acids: CASSFLYAGTYEQYF.

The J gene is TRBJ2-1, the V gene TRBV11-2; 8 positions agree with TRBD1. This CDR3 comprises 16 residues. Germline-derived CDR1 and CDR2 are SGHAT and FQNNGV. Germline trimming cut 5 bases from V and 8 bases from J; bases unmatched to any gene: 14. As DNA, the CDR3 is TGTGCCAGCAGCCGTAGCGCCCAGGGGGCGAACTATGAGCAGTTCTTC. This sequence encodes CASSRSAQGANYEQFF.

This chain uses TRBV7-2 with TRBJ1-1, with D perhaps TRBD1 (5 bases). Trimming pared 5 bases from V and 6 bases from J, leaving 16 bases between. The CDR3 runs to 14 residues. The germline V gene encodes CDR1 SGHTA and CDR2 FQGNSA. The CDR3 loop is CASSPKAGRAEAFF. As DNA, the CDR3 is TGTGCCAGCAGCCCCAAGGCAGGGAGGGCTGAAGCTTTCTTT.

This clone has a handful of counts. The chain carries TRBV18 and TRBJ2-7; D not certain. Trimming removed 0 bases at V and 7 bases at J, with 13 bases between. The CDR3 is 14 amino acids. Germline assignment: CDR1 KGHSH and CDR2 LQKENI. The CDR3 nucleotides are TGTGCCAGCTCACCACCGAGCTGGGTCGGGGAGCAGTACTTC. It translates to CASSPPSWVGEQYF.

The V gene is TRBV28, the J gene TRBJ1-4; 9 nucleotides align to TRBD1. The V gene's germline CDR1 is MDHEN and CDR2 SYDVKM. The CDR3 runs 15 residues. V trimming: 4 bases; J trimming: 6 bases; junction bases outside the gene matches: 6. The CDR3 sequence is CASSSTGGLDEKLFF. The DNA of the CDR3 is TGTGCCAGCAGTTCAACAGGGGGCTTGGATGAAAAACTGTTTTTT.

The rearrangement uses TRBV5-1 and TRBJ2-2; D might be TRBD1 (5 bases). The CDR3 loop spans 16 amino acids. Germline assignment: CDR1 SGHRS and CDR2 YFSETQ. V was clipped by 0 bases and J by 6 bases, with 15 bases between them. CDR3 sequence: CASSLVVAGSSGELFF. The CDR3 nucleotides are TGCGCCAGCAGCTTGGTGGTGGCAGGGTCATCCGGGGAGCTGTTTTTT.